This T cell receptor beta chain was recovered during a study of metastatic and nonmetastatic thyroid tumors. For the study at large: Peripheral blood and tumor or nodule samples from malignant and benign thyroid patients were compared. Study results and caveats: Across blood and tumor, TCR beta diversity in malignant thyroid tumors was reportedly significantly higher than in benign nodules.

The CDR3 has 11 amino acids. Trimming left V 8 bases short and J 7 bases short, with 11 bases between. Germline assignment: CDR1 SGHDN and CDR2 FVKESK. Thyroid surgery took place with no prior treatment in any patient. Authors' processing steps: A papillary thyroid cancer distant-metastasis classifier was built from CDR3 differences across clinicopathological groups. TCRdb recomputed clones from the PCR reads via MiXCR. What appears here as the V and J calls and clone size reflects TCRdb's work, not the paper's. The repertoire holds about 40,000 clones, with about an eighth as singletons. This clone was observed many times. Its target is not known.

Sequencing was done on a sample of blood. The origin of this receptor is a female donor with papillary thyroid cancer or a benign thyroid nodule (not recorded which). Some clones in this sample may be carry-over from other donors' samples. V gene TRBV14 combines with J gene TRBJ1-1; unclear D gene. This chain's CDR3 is CASSGKGEAFF. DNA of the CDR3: TGTGCCAGCTCCGGGAAGGGTGAAGCTTTCTTT.